The T cell receptor (beta chain) described here comes from a study of T-cell memory formation after mild COVID-19. The wider study: Largely donor-specific sequence clusters came from a couple of donors. Study conclusions and caveats: Detection of some responders pre-infection suggested pre-existing cross-reactive memory T cells participated. Still unconfirmed is whether the second-wave clones peaking on day 37 recognized SARS-CoV-2. Later expanders leaned CD4+, whereas day 15 to 85 contracting clones were balanced CD4/CD8.

TCRdb used MiXCR to reprocess the 5' RACE reads, holding one entry per CDR3 protein. The sample has about 27,000 distinct CDR3 sequences; 7.4% are singletons. About this clonotype itself: The antigen is undetermined.

Trimming left V 5 bases short and J 0 bases short, with 5 bases between. This CDR3 has 12 residues. Germline-derived CDR1 and CDR2 are MGHRA and YSYEKL. The TCR sequence derives from an adult woman who had mild COVID-19 (a few samples of this study predate the infection). Cell type and time point are not known. The rearrangement uses TRBV4-1 and TRBJ2-7; D remains unclear. The sample consisted of PBMCs or a T cell subset sorted from them (not recorded which). The CDR3 spells CASSSSSYEQYF. The CDR3 DNA follows: TGCGCCAGCAGCAGCAGCTCCTACGAGCAGTACTTC.